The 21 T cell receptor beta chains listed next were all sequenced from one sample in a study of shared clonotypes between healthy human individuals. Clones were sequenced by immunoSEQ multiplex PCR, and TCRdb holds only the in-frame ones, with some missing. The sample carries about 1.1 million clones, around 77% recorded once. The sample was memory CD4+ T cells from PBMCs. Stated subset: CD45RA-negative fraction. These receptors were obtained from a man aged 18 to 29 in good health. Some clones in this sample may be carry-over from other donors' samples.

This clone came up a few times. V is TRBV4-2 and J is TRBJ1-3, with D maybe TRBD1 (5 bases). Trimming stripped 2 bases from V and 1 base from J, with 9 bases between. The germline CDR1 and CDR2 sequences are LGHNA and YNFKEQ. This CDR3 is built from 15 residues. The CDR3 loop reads CASSQYRQSGNTIYF. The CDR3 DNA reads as TGTGCCAGCAGCCAATACAGACAGTCTGGAAACACCATATATTTT.

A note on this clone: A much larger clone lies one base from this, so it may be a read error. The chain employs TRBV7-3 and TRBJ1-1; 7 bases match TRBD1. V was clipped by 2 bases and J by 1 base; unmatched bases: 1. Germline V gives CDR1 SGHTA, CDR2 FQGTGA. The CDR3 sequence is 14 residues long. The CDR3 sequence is CASSLEGANTEAFF. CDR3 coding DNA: TGTGCCAGCAGCTTAGAGGGGGCGAACACTGAAGCTTTCTTT.

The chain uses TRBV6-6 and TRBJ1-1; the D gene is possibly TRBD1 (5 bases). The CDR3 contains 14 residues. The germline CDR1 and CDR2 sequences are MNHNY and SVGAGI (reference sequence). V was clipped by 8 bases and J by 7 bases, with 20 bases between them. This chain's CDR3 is CASQLSGTEREAFF. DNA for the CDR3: TGTGCCAGCCAGTTGTCCGGGACGGAACGTGAAGCTTTCTTT.

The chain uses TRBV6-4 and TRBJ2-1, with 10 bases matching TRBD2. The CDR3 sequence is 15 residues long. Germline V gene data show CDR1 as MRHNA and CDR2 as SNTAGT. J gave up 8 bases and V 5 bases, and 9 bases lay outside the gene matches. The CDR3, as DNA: TGTGCCAGCAGTCGAGCACTAGCGGGAATCGATGAGCAGTTCTTC. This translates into CASSRALAGIDEQFF.

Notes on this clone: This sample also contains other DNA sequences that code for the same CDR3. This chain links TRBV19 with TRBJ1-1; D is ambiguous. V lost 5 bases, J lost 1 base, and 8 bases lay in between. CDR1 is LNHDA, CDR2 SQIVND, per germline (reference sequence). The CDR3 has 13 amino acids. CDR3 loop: CASSGRGNTEAFF. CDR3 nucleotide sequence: TGTGCCAGTAGTGGTCGAGGGAACACTGAAGCTTTCTTT. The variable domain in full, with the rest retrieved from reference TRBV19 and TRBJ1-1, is DGGITQSPKYLFRKEGQNVTLSCEQNLNHDAMYWYRQDPGQGLRLIYYSQIVNDFQKGDIAEGYSVSREKKESFPLTVTSAQKNPTAFYLCASSGRGNTEAFFGQGTRLTVV.

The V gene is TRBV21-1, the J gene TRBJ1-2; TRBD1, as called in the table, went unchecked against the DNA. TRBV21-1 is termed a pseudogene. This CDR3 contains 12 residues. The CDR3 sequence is CASSKNRVGYTF. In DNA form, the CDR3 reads TGTGCCAGCAGCAAAAACAGGGTTGGCTACACCTTC.

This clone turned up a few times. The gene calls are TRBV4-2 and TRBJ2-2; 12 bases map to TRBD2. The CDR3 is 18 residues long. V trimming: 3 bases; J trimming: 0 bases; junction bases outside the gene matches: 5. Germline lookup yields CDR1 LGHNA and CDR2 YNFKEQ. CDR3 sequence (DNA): TGTGCCAGCAGCCATGCTAGCGGGAGGGCCTCGAACACCGGGGAGCTGTTTTTT. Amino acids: CASSHASGRASNTGELFF.

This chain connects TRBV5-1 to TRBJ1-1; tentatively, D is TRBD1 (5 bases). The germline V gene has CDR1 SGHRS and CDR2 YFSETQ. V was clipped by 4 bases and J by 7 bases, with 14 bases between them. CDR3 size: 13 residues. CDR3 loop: CASSPQGAGEAFF. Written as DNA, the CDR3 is TGCGCCAGCAGCCCCCAGGGAGCGGGTGAAGCTTTCTTT.

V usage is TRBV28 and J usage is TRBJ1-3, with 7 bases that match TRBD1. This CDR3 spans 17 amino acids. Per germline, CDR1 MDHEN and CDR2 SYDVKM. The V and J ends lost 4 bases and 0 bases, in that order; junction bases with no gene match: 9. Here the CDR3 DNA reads TGTGCCAGCAGTTCACCGACAGGGTGGTACTCTGGAAACACCATATATTTT. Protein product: CASSSPTGWYSGNTIYF.

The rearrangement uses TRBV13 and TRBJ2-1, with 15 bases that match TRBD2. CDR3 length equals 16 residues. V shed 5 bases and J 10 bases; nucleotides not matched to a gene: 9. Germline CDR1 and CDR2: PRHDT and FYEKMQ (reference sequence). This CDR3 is CASSPWRTSGREEQFF. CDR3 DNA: TGTGCCAGCAGCCCCTGGCGGACTAGCGGGAGGGAGGAGCAGTTCTTC.

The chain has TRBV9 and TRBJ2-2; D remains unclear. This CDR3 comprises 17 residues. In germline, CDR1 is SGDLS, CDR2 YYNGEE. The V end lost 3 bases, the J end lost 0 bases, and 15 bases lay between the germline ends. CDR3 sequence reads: CASSAFSRGANTGELFF. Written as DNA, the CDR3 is TGTGCCAGCAGCGCATTCTCCCGTGGGGCGAACACCGGGGAGCTGTTTTTT.

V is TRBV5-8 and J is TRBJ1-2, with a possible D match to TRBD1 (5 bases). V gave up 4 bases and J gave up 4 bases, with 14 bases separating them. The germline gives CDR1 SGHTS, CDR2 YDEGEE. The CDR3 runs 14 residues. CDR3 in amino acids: CASSLGRHIYGYTF. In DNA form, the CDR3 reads TGTGCCAGCAGCCTGGGACGGCATATCTATGGCTACACCTTC.

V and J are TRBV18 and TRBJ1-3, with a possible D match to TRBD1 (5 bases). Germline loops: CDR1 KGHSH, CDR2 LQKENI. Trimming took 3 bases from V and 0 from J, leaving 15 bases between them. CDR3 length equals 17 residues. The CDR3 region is CASSPKTATDSGNTIYF. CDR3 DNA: TGTGCCAGCTCACCTAAAACCGCGACAGACTCTGGAAACACCATATATTTT.

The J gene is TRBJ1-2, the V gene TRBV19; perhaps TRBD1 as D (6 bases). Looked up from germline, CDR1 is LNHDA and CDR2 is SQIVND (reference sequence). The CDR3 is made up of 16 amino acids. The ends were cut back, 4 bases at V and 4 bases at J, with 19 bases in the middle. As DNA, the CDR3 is TGTGCCAGTAGTACTCCCTCCGGGGGCGACGGCTATGGCTACACCTTC. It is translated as CASSTPSGGDGYGYTF.

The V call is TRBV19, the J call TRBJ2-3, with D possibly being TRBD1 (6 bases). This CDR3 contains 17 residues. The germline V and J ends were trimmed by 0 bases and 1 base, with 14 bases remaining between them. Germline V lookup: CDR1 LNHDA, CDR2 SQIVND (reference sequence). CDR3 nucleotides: TGTGCCAGTAGTATAGACTCACAGGGCCCGCGCACAGATACGCAGTATTTT. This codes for CASSIDSQGPRTDTQYF.

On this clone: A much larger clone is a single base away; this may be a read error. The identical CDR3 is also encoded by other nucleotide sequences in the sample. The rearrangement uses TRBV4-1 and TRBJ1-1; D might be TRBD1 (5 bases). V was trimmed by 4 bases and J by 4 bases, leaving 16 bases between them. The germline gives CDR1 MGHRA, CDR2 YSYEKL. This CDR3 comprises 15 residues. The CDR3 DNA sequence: TGCGCCAGCAGCCCGTTCAGTGGGGACGGCACTGAAGCTTTCTTT. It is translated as CASSPFSGDGTEAFF.

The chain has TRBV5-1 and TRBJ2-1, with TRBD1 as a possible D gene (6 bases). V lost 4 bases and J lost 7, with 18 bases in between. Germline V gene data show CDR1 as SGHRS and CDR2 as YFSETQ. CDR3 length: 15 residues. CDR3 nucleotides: TGCGCCAGCAGCATTCTGGGGGCCCCTTTGAATGAGCAGTTCTTC. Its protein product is CASSILGAPLNEQFF.

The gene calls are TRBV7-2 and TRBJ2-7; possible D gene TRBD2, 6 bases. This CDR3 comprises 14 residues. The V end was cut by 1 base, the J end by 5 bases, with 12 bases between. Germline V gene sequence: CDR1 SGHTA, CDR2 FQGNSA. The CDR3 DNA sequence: TGTGCCAGCAGCTTAGATGCAGGGACTGACGAGCAGTACTTC. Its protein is CASSLDAGTDEQYF.

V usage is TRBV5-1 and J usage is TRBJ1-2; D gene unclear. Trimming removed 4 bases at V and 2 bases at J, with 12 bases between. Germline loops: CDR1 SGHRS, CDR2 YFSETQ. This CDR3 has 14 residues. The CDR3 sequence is CASSAGPGNYGYTF. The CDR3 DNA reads TGCGCCAGCAGCGCGGGCCCGGGGAACTATGGCTACACCTTC.

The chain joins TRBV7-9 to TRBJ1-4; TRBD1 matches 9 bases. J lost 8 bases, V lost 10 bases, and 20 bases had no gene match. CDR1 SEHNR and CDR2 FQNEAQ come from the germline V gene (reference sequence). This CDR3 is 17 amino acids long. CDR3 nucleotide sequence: TGTGCCACCAAACTTCCCCCCTCGGGACAGGGCACCGAAAAACTGTTTTTT. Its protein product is CATKLPPSGQGTEKLFF. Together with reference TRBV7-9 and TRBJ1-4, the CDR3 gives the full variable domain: DTGVSQNPRHKITKRGQNVTFRCDPISEHNRLYWYRQTLGQGPEFLTYFQNEAQLEKSRLLSDRFSAERPKGSFSTLEIQRTEQGDSAMYLCATKLPPSGQGTEKLFFGSGTQLSVL.

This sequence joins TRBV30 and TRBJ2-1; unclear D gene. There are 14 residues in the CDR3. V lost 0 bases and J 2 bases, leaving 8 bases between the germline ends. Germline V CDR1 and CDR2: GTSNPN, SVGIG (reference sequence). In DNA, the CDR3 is TGTGCCTGGAGTGTACTGTCTACCTACAATGAGCAGTTCTTC. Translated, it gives CAWSVLSTYNEQFF. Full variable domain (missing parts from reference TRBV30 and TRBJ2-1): SQTIHQWPATLVQPVGSPLSLECTVEGTSNPNLYWYRQAAGRGLQLLFYSVGIGQISSEVPQNLSASRPQDRQFILSSKKLLLSDSGFYLCAWSVLSTYNEQFFGPGTRLTVL.